This T cell receptor beta chain was recorded in a study of T-cell memory formation after mild COVID-19. This clonotype came up a few times. TCRdb re-called the 5' RACE reads through MiXCR, storing one row per CDR3 protein. The data show roughly 370,000 distinct CDR3 sequences, with roughly 15% seen just once and about a fifth held by the top ten. There are 17 residues in the CDR3. Per germline, CDR1 SGDLS and CDR2 YYNGEE. V dropped 7 bases and J dropped 0 bases, with 20 bases sitting between them. This clonotype originated in a man aged 18 to 30 who had mild COVID-19 (a few samples of this study predate the infection). Cell type and time point are not known. V usage is TRBV9 and J usage is TRBJ2-1; possible D gene TRBD1, 5 bases. Material: PBMCs or a T cell subset sorted from them (not recorded which). CDR3 sequence: CASYGADGVSSYNEQFF. The CDR3 bases are TGTGCCAGCTATGGGGCCGACGGAGTCAGCTCCTACAATGAGCAGTTCTTC.